Listed below are T cell receptor beta chains from one sample, sequenced in a study of neurological immune-mediated disorders. TCRdb reprocessed the 5' RACE reads with MiXCR, giving one entry per CDR3 protein. The table lists 25,000 to 35,000 distinct CDR3 sequences, around 15% of them singletons. The specimen was PBMCs. The receptors were sampled from an older man in good health. The CDR3 runs from the conserved cysteine through the conserved F or W. A D gene is named only where the DNA matches it firmly. Some rows mark clone size as missing; the rest say once, few, many or name a class of expanded clone.

v_gene	j_gene	d_gene	abundance	CDR3nt	CDR3aa
TRBV29-1	TRBJ2-1	TRBD2	many	TGCAGCGTCATAGCGGGGGGGACCTACAATGAGCAGTTCTTC	CSVIAGGTYNEQFF
TRBV5-1	TRBJ2-3	.	many	TGCGCCAGCAGCTTGGCCGGGGTAGGCACAGATACGCAGTATTTT	CASSLAGVGTDTQYF
TRBV4-2	TRBJ1-2	TRBD1	.	TGTGCCAGCAGCCAAGATAGGGGACAGGGGAATTACTATGGCTACACCTTC	CASSQDRGQGNYYGYTF
TRBV24-1	TRBJ2-5	TRBD2	many	TGTGCCACCAGTGATTTGGTTAGTCTAGCGGGGGGGCTTAGGAGAGAGACCCAGTACTTC	CATSDLVSLAGGLRRETQYF
TRBV18	TRBJ2-3	.	many	TGTGCCAGCTCACCACCGGGCGGGGTAAGAGATACGCAGTATTTT	CASSPPGGVRDTQYF
TRBV12-3/TRBV12-4	TRBJ2-5	TRBD1	many	TGTGCCAGCAGTTTGGTGGACAGGGAGACCCAGTACTTC	CASSLVDRETQYF
TRBV5-1	TRBJ2-7	TRBD2	many	TGCGCCAGCAGCGGAAGGACTAGCGGGGGGGGCTACGAGCAGTACTTC	CASSGRTSGGGYEQYF
TRBV2	TRBJ2-7	TRBD2	many	TGTGCCAGCAGTGAAGCCGGTGGCGGGAGCGGGTACGAGCAGTACTTC	CASSEAGGGSGYEQYF
TRBV29-1	TRBJ1-2	.	many	TGCAGCGTTGGGGGTGGATTTAACTATGGCTACACCTTC	CSVGGGFNYGYTF
TRBV20-1	TRBJ2-7	TRBD2	.	TGCAGTGCACAGAGCGGGGGGTATTCCTACGAGCAGTACTTC	CSAQSGGYSYEQYF
TRBV5-5	TRBJ2-3	TRBD1	many	TGTGCCAGCAGCTGGGGACAGGGGGCCCAAAGCACAGATACGCAGTATTTT	CASSWGQGAQSTDTQYF
TRBV6-5	TRBJ2-1	.	many	TGTGCCAGCAGCGACCCACCCCGAATAAATGAGCAGTTCTTC	CASSDPPRINEQFF
TRBV20-1	TRBJ1-6	.	many	TGCAGTGCTAACCTCGGGGGCGAGAATTCACCCCTCCACTTT	CSANLGGENSPLHF
TRBV9	TRBJ1-4	.	.	TGTGCCAGCAGCGCCACCAGGGTGAAGTGTGTAGGGACTAATGAAAAACTGTTTTTT	CASSATRVKCVGTNEKLFF
TRBV5-1	TRBJ2-6	TRBD2	many	TGCGCCAGCAGCTCCCCTAGCGGGGGTCTTGTCGGTGGGGCCAACGTCCTGACTTTC	CASSSPSGGLVGGANVLTF
TRBV3-1	TRBJ2-2	TRBD1	many	TGTGCCAGCACCTTGGGGACAGGGAGAACCGGGGAGCTGTTTTTT	CASTLGTGRTGELFF
TRBV7-2	TRBJ1-5	.	many	TGTGCCAGCAGCTTTTTACCCGATAGGAGTCAGCCCCAGCATTTT	CASSFLPDRSQPQHF
TRBV13	TRBJ2-7	TRBD2	many	TGTGCCAGCAGCGCAACCGGACTAGCGGCCCCCTACGAGCAGTACTTC	CASSATGLAAPYEQYF
TRBV4-3	TRBJ2-3	.	many	TGCGCCAGCAGCCAAGGTTCAGGGTACGCAGATACGCAGTATTTT	CASSQGSGYADTQYF
TRBV18	TRBJ2-1	.	.	TGTGCCAGCTCACCAGGGTTGGAGCAGTTCTTC	CASSPGLEQFF
TRBV10-3	TRBJ1-5	.	many	TGTGCCATCGGTTTCAGTGAGACTCAGCCCCAGCATTTT	CAIGFSETQPQHF
TRBV11-2	TRBJ2-7	.	many	TGTGCCAGCAGCTTAGCCTGGGGGGCGCACGGCTACGAGCAGTACTTC	CASSLAWGAHGYEQYF
TRBV6-2/TRBV6-3	TRBJ2-7	TRBD1	many	TGTGCCAGCAAATCCGGATGGCCCCTAAGGGACAGGGGGAGCTCCTACGAGCAGTACTTC	CASKSGWPLRDRGSSYEQYF
TRBV14	TRBJ1-2	.	.	TGTGCCAGCAGCCACCGGGCTCCTTATGGCTACACCTTC	CASSHRAPYGYTF
TRBV28	TRBJ2-7	TRBD1	.	TGTGCCAGCAGTTCGTACGAGACAGGGACCATCTACGAGCAGTACTTC	CASSSYETGTIYEQYF
TRBV12-3/TRBV12-4	TRBJ1-1	.	many	TGTGCCAGCAGTTTAAGGAGGACCCTGGGGACTGAAGCTTTCTTT	CASSLRRTLGTEAFF
TRBV10-3	TRBJ2-2	TRBD2	many	TGTGCCACCGCAAGTCCCGGGACTAGCGGGGATTACACCGGGGAGCTGTTTTTT	CATASPGTSGDYTGELFF